This passage covers 27 T cell receptor beta chains from one sample sequenced in a study of T cell responses to AZD1222 COVID-19 vaccine. The data were produced by immunoSEQ multiplex PCR, yet TCRdb's version contains in-frame clones alone and is incomplete. The data hold 200,000 or so clones, with 85% to 95% observed a single time. The starting material was peripheral blood, obtained on day 0 of MenACWY control vaccination. The source of these receptors is an adult in good health.

The chain employs TRBV18 and TRBJ1-5, with TRBD1 as a possible D gene (5 bases). CDR1 is KGHSH, CDR2 LQKENI, per germline. V lost 8 bases to trimming and J lost 3 bases, with 11 bases between them. The CDR3 contains 13 residues. The CDR3 loop reads CASASGYNQPQHF. CDR3 in DNA: TGTGCCAGCGCCTCAGGGTACAATCAGCCCCAGCATTTT. The full variable domain, its missing parts supplied by reference TRBV18 and TRBJ1-5, is NAGVMQNPRHLVRRRGQEARLRCSPMKGHSHVYWYRQLPEEGLKFMVYLQKENIIDESGMPKERFSAEFPKEGPSILRIQQVVRGDSAAYFCASASGYNQPQHFGDGTRLSIL.

This clone was seen once. This chain connects TRBV9 to TRBJ1-5; tentatively, D is TRBD1 (6 bases). Trimming took off 5 bases at V and 7 bases at J, with 16 bases between the two ends. The CDR3 runs to 14 residues. CDR1 is SGDLS, CDR2 YYNGEE, per germline. Written as DNA, the CDR3 is TGTGCCAGCAGTGCACAGGGTGGGCGGCAGCCCCAGCATTTT. Its protein product is CASSAQGGRQPQHF.

The chain couples TRBV6-6 to TRBJ1-4; 8 bases map to TRBD1. The germline V gene has CDR1 MNHNY and CDR2 SVGAGI (reference sequence). The CDR3 is 16 residues long. Trimming removed 0 bases from V and 5 bases from J; junction bases left unmatched: 5. The DNA of the CDR3 is TGTGCCAGCAGTTACTCAGGACAGGGAAGGAATGAAAAACTGTTTTTT. As protein: CASSYSGQGRNEKLFF.

The chain links TRBV4-1 to TRBJ1-1; D is uncertain. Looked up from germline, CDR1 is MGHRA and CDR2 is YSYEKL. This CDR3 region has 14 residues. V lost 2 bases and J lost 1, with 8 bases in between. The DNA of the CDR3 is TGCGCCAGCAGCCAAAAAGAAACGAACACTGAAGCTTTCTTT. It yields the protein CASSQKETNTEAFF.

This sequence joins TRBV6-5 and TRBJ1-2; D is possibly TRBD1 (5 bases). Germline V gives CDR1 MNHEY, CDR2 SVGAGI. This CDR3 is 12 amino acids long. V gave up 5 bases and J gave up 8 bases, with 12 bases separating them. CDR3 loop: CASSTPGVGYTF. The DNA of the CDR3 is TGTGCCAGCAGTACCCCGGGGGTAGGCTACACCTTC.

The V call is TRBV18, the J call TRBJ1-4; D perhaps matches TRBD1 (5 bases). Germline V gene lookup returns CDR1 KGHSH and CDR2 LQKENI. Trimming took 2 bases from V and 7 from J, leaving 11 bases between them. The CDR3 runs 14 residues. CDR3 region: CASSPSGPSEKLFF. CDR3 nucleotide sequence: TGTGCCAGCTCACCATCAGGGCCGAGTGAAAAACTGTTTTTT.

The count of this clone is one. This chain connects TRBV2 to TRBJ2-7, with D possibly matching TRBD2 (5 bases). Per the germline V gene, CDR1 is SNHLY and CDR2 is FYNNEI. CDR3 size: 13 residues. V was pared by 6 bases and J by 2 bases, with 11 bases between. CDR3 nucleotide sequence: TGTGCCAGCAGCCAAATGGGAGCCTACGAGCAGTACTTC. It codes for CASSQMGAYEQYF.

This sequence joins TRBV10-2 and TRBJ1-2; no clear D. Per germline, CDR1 WSHSY and CDR2 SAAADI. CDR3 length equals 11 residues. Trimming removed 5 bases at V and 5 bases at J, with 6 bases between. In DNA form, the CDR3 reads TGCGCCAGCAGTAAAAATTATGGCTACACCTTC. Its translation is CASSKNYGYTF.

The V call is TRBV12-5, the J call TRBJ1-3; TRBD1 matches at 12 bases. Germline V gene sequence: CDR1 LGHNT, CDR2 FRNRAP. This CDR3 spans 16 amino acids. Trimming took 5 bases from V and 3 from J; bases not matched to a gene: 5. Here the CDR3 DNA reads TGTGCTAGTGGTCCGGGACAGGGGGCTGGTGGAAACACCATATATTTT. Translated, it gives CASGPGQGAGGNTIYF.

This chain joins TRBV2 and TRBJ1-1; D not resolved. The V end lost 0 bases, the J end lost 0 bases, and 2 bases lay between the germline ends. Germline assignment: CDR1 SNHLY and CDR2 FYNNEI. The CDR3 is made up of 13 amino acids. CDR3: CASSEAVNTEAFF. The CDR3, as DNA: TGTGCCAGCAGTGAAGCTGTGAACACTGAAGCTTTCTTT.

The V call is TRBV6-5, the J call TRBJ1-5; D is ambiguous. The CDR3 is made up of 13 amino acids. CDR1 and CDR2 from the germline V gene are MNHEY and SVGAGI. V was cut by 0 bases and J by 4 bases, with 4 bases left in between. The CDR3 region is CASSYSRNQPQHF. CDR3 DNA: TGTGCCAGCAGTTACTCAAGGAATCAGCCCCAGCATTTT.

This sequence joins TRBV3-1 (or the pseudogene TRBV3-2) and TRBJ2-1, with D unclear. V dropped 1 base and J dropped 2 bases, with 12 bases sitting between them. In germline, CDR1 is LGHDT, CDR2 YNNKEL (reference sequence). The CDR3 length is 16 residues. Here the CDR3 reads CASSQVTRVAYNEQFF. The CDR3 DNA is TGTGCCAGCAGCCAAGTTACACGTGTGGCCTACAATGAGCAGTTCTTC.

The chain joins TRBV5-4 to TRBJ1-6; D possibly corresponds to TRBD1 (5 bases). The CDR3 totals 15 residues. Germline V gene sequence: CDR1 SGHNT, CDR2 YYREEE (reference sequence). Trimming stripped 3 bases from V and 12 bases from J, with 19 bases between. CDR3 coding DNA: TGTGCCAGCAGCTCTGGGGGGACTCCCACGGGACCCCTCCACTTT. Protein product: CASSSGGTPTGPLHF.

The chain joins TRBV28 to TRBJ1-1, with D possibly TRBD1 on 5 matching bases. Trimming pared 6 bases from V and 11 bases from J, leaving 16 bases between. The germline gives CDR1 MDHEN, CDR2 SYDVKM. The CDR3 consists of 12 residues. The CDR3 sequence: CASSPPSGLAFF. The CDR3 DNA follows: TGTGCCAGCAGCCCCCCTTCGGGACTGGCTTTCTTT. The full variable domain, rest sourced from reference TRBV28 and TRBJ1-1, is DVKVTQSSRYLVKRTGEKVFLECVQDMDHENMFWYRQDPGLGLRLIYFSYDVKMKEKGDIPEGYSVSREKKERFSLILESASTNQTSMYLCASSPPSGLAFFGQGTRLTVV.

The chain couples TRBV28 to TRBJ2-7; 9 nucleotides match TRBD1. Germline loops: CDR1 MDHEN, CDR2 SYDVKM. V trimming: 6 bases; J trimming: 5 bases; junction bases outside the gene matches: 8. The CDR3 consists of 14 residues. CDR3 sequence reads: CASRGDRVSHEQYF. The CDR3 nucleotides read TGTGCCAGCAGAGGGGACAGGGTCTCGCACGAGCAGTACTTC.

The chain recombines TRBV11-3 with TRBJ1-1; 7 bases fit TRBD1. The CDR3 contains 14 residues. With V trimmed by 5 bases and J by 0 bases, 3 bases remained unmatched. From germline, CDR1 is SGHNT and CDR2 YENEEA. CDR3 in DNA: TGTGCCAGCAGCCGGGACAGCCTGAACACTGAAGCTTTCTTT. This encodes CASSRDSLNTEAFF.

The CDR3 region has the DNA TGCAGCGTTAACGACGGAGGCAATCAGCCCCAGCATTTT. Amino acids: CSVNDGGNQPQHF. This chain joins TRBV29-1 and TRBJ1-5; no clear D. The germline V gene has CDR1 SQVTM and CDR2 ANQGSEA. CDR3 length: 13 amino acids. The V and J ends lost 5 bases and 2 bases respectively, with 10 bases between them. Full variable domain (rest looked up from reference TRBV29-1 and TRBJ1-5): SAVISQKPSRDICQRGTSLTIQCQVDSQVTMMFWYRQQPGQSLTLIATANQGSEATYESGFVIDKFPISRPNLTFSTLTVSNMSPEDSSIYLCSVNDGGNQPQHFGDGTRLSIL.

This clone was seen only once. This chain connects TRBV2 to TRBJ2-1; 8 nucleotides align to TRBD2. The germline V gene encodes CDR1 SNHLY and CDR2 FYNNEI. This CDR3 has 14 residues. Trimming removed 10 bases from V and 4 bases from J; junction bases left unmatched: 9. The CDR3 bases are TGTGCCATATCTAGCGGGCGCCTGTACAATGAGCAGTTCTTC. Its translation is CAISSGRLYNEQFF.

The chain links TRBV28 to TRBJ2-7; no reliable D call. V gave up 3 bases and J gave up 5 bases, with 8 bases separating them. Germline V gene lookup returns CDR1 MDHEN and CDR2 SYDVKM. This CDR3 comprises 12 residues. The chain's CDR3 is CASSFLRNEQYF. The CDR3 DNA is TGTGCCAGCAGTTTCCTTCGGAACGAGCAGTACTTC.

The CDR3 bases are TGCAGTGCTAGAGATGGACAGACCCAGTACTTC. Its protein is CSARDGQTQYF. This chain uses TRBV20-1 with TRBJ2-5, with unresolved D. The length of the CDR3 is 11 residues. V shed 0 bases and J shed 6 bases, with 5 bases lying between them. Germline V lookup: CDR1 DFQATT, CDR2 SNEGSKA (reference sequence).

This rearrangement joins TRBV30 to TRBJ2-3; D is unclear. Trimming cost V 2 bases and J 0 bases, with 3 bases left between them. This CDR3 spans 12 amino acids. Germline loops: CDR1 GTSNPN, CDR2 SVGIG (reference sequence). CDR3 protein: CAWSPSTDTQYF. The CDR3, as DNA: TGTGCCTGGAGTCCTAGCACAGATACGCAGTATTTT.

This chain links TRBV11-2 with TRBJ2-7; D remains unclear. The V gene lost 5 bases and the J gene lost 5 bases, with 7 bases spanning the gap. The CDR3 loop spans 11 amino acids. Germline V gene data show CDR1 as SGHAT and CDR2 as FQNNGV. CDR3 region: CASSRNNEQYF. Written as DNA, the CDR3 is TGTGCCAGCAGCCGTAATAACGAGCAGTACTTC.

The chain uses TRBV10-3 and TRBJ2-7; TRBD2 matches at 8 bases. The CDR3 covers 13 residues. Losses at the gene ends were 10 bases for V and 7 bases for J; bases not matched to a gene: 12. Germline values: CDR1 ENHRY, CDR2 SYGVKD. The CDR3 is CASRGGPWEEQYF. CDR3 bases: TGTGCCAGTCGGGGGGGCCCCTGGGAGGAGCAGTACTTC.

V is TRBV15 and J is TRBJ1-5; unclear D gene. The CDR3 sequence is 13 residues long. Trimming removed 9 bases at V and 2 bases at J, with 11 bases between. CDR1 is LNHNV and CDR2 is YYDKDF in the germline V gene (reference sequence). CDR3 protein: CATRVRGNQPQHF. The CDR3 DNA reads TGTGCCACGCGGGTGAGGGGCAATCAGCCCCAGCATTTT.

The chain links TRBV5-5 to TRBJ2-3; D may be TRBD2 (6 bases). Germline CDR1 reads SGHKS; CDR2 reads YYEKEE (reference sequence). The CDR3 totals 14 residues. V lost 6 bases and J 1 base, leaving 12 bases between the germline ends. The CDR3: CASNRAGGTDTQYF. For the CDR3, the DNA is TGTGCCAGCAACAGAGCGGGCGGCACAGATACGCAGTATTTT.

The chain links TRBV3-1 (or the pseudogene TRBV3-2) to TRBJ1-6; D may be TRBD1 (5 bases). Germline-derived CDR1 and CDR2 are LGHDT and YNNKEL (reference sequence). The CDR3 loop spans 12 amino acids. V was shortened by 5 bases and J by 19 bases, with 18 bases between the two germline ends. The CDR3 bases are TGTGCCAGCAGCGGATCGGGACGTTCCTTACACTTT. Translation: CASSGSGRSLHF.

The CDR3 here is CASSYRRGGVETQYF. The CDR3 DNA follows: TGTGCCAGCAGTTATCGACGGGGGGGCGTAGAGACCCAGTACTTC. J is TRBJ2-5 and V is TRBV27; 8 bases align to TRBD2. This CDR3 contains 15 residues. Trimming at V came to 4 bases and at J to 4 bases, leaving 8 bases not matched to a gene. CDR1 is MNHEY, CDR2 SMNVEV, per germline (reference sequence).